This T cell receptor beta chain is drawn from a study of T cell responses to AZD1222 COVID-19 vaccine. The CDR3 totals 12 residues. Trimming cost V 5 bases and J 5 bases, with 10 bases left between them. Germline values: CDR1 SQVTM, CDR2 ANQGSEA. The protocol was immunoSEQ multiplex PCR, while the TCRdb copy is restricted to in-frame clones and leaves out a portion. Here the sample spans over 65,000 clones, about 86% being singletons. This clone showed up just a few times. Its cognate antigen is unknown. General study points: The study found vaccine-associated CD4 TCRs spanning spike, dominant at 160-218 and 743-854. Nearly half of spike-specific TCRs reportedly target variant regions that are unmutated in the B.1.351 and B.1.1.7 variants.

This sequence was found in an adult in good health. The rearrangement links TRBV29-1 to TRBJ2-1; perhaps TRBD1 as D (6 bases). Material: peripheral blood, obtained on day 0 of AZD1222 vaccination. Written as DNA, the CDR3 is TGCAGCGTTCGGGACACCGACAATGAGCAGTTCTTC. Its protein is CSVRDTDNEQFF.